These 9 T cell receptor beta chains were sequenced from one sample in a study of identical twins. TCRdb passed the 5' RACE reads through MiXCR, listing each CDR3 protein once. Of 1,800,000 or so distinct CDR3 sequences in the sample, about 31% were seen once. Sequenced material: cord blood. These receptors came from a newborn girl in good health.

This clonotype has a handful of counts. The rearrangement joins TRBV5-1 to TRBJ2-5, with a possible D match to TRBD1 (5 bases). The CDR3 sequence is 15 residues long. Trimming took off 4 bases at V and 2 bases at J, with 15 bases between the two ends. The germline CDR1 and CDR2 sequences are SGHRS and YFSETQ. CDR3 amino acids: CASSRTRTFQETQYF. For the CDR3, the DNA is TGCGCCAGCAGCCGTACCAGGACATTTCAAGAGACCCAGTACTTC.

Note on this clonotype: This may come from a read error, since a much larger clone is one base off. The rearrangement joins TRBV12-3 or TRBV12-4 to TRBJ2-4; 7 bases fit TRBD2. This CDR3 contains 15 residues. The CDR3 loop reads CASGLGTAGSHIQYF. The CDR3, as DNA: TGTGCCAGCGGTTTGGGTACAGCGGGATCGCACATTCAGTACTTC.

This chain uses TRBV7-2 with TRBJ2-7; 7 bases match TRBD1. CDR3 size: 14 residues. V lost 9 bases to trimming and J lost 3 bases; unmatched junction nucleotides: 11. Germline values: CDR1 SGHTA, CDR2 FQGNSA. CDR3 nucleotides: TGTGCCAGTCAAGACAGGGAGTGGGACTACGAGCAGTACTTC. Encoded protein: CASQDREWDYEQYF.

At least ten counts were recorded for this clonotype. The chain combines TRBV11-2 with TRBJ1-2, with 10 positions matching TRBD1. CDR1 SGHAT and CDR2 FQNNGV come from the germline V gene. V was clipped by 0 bases and J by 8 bases; unmatched bases: 6. The CDR3 length is 15 residues. CDR3 in amino acids: CASSLDLGTGEGYTF. In nucleotides, the CDR3 is TGTGCCAGCAGCTTAGATCTGGGGACAGGGGAAGGCTACACCTTC.

A single count supports this clonotype. The CDR3 reads CASSQDLRGAEAFF. CDR3 DNA sequence: TGCGCCAGCAGCCAAGACTTGAGAGGGGCTGAAGCTTTCTTT. The rearrangement links TRBV4-1 to TRBJ1-1, with D possibly TRBD1 on 5 matching bases. This CDR3 has 14 residues. Trimming stripped 0 bases from V and 6 bases from J, with 11 bases between. Germline V gene sequence: CDR1 MGHRA, CDR2 YSYEKL.

This clonotype has a count of ten or more. The chain is built from TRBV4-2 and TRBJ2-5; perhaps D is TRBD1 or TRBD2 (6 bases each). CDR1 is LGHNA and CDR2 is YNFKEQ in the germline V gene. The CDR3 has 15 residues. V lost 0 bases, J lost 5 bases, and 13 bases lay in between. Here the CDR3 DNA reads TGTGCCAGCAGCCAAGAAGGGGGGACTTGGGAGACCCAGTACTTC. This encodes CASSQEGGTWETQYF.

This sequence joins TRBV5-4 and TRBJ2-3, with 9 bases identical to TRBD1. V was pared by 2 bases and J by 4 bases, with 5 bases of the junction left unmatched. This CDR3 region has 15 residues. Germline CDR1 SGHNT, CDR2 YYREEE (reference sequence). In DNA, the CDR3 is TGTGCCAGCAGCTTTAGTACAGGGGGCGCAGATACGCAGTATTTT. This encodes CASSFSTGGADTQYF.

The rearrangement links TRBV15 to TRBJ1-2; possible D gene TRBD1, 5 bases. Germline CDR1 and CDR2: LNHNV and YYDKDF (reference sequence). The CDR3 consists of 14 residues. The V end lost 5 bases, the J end lost 2 bases, and 12 bases lay between the germline ends. In nucleotides, the CDR3 is TGTGCCACCAGCCGGGACTTCGCCAACTATGGCTACACCTTC. Translation: CATSRDFANYGYTF.

The gene calls are TRBV18 and TRBJ1-5; a weak D match, TRBD1 (5 bases). V was shortened by 3 bases and J by 0 bases, with 15 bases between the two germline ends. CDR1 and CDR2 (germline): KGHSH, LQKENI. This CDR3 has 17 amino acids. CDR3 sequence reads: CASSPFPGTDSNQPQHF. The CDR3 nucleotides read TGTGCCAGCTCACCCTTTCCCGGGACCGATAGCAATCAGCCCCAGCATTTT. Filled out from reference TRBV18 and TRBJ1-5, the complete variable domain reads NAGVMQNPRHLVRRRGQEARLRCSPMKGHSHVYWYRQLPEEGLKFMVYLQKENIIDESGMPKERFSAEFPKEGPSILRIQQVVRGDSAAYFCASSPFPGTDSNQPQHFGDGTRLSIL.